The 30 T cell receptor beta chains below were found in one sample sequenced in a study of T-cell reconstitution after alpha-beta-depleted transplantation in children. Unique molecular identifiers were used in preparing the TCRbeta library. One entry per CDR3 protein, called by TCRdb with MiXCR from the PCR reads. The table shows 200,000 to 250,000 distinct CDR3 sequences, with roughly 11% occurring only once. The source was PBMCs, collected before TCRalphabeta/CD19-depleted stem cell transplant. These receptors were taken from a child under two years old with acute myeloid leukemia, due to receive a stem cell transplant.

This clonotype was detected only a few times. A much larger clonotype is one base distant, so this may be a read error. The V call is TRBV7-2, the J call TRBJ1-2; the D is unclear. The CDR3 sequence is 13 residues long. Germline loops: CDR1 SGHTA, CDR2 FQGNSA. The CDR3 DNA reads TGTGCCAGCAGTCCAGCGTCTGGAGGTGGCGACACCTTC. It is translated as CASSPASGGGDTF.

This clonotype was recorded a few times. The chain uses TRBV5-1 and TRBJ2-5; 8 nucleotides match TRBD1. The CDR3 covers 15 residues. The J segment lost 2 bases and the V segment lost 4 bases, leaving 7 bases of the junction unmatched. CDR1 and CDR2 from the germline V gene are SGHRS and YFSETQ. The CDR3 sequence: CASSLGTGAQETQYF. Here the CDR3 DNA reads TGCGCCAGCAGCCTCGGGACAGGAGCACAAGAGACCCAGTACTTC.

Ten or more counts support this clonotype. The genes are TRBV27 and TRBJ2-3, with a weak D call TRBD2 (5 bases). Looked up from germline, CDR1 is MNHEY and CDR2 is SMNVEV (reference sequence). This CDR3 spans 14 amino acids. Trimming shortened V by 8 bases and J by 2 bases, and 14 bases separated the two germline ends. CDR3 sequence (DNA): TGTGCCAGCGGTAGGGAGCCCCTCACAGATACGCAGTATTTT. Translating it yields CASGREPLTDTQYF.

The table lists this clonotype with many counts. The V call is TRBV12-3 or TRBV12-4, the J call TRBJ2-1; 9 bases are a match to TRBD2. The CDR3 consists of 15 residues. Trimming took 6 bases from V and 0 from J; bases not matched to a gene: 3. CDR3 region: CASSLSGSSYNEQFF. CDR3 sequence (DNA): TGTGCCAGCAGCCTTAGCGGGAGCTCCTACAATGAGCAGTTCTTC.

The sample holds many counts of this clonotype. CDR3 sequence (DNA): TGTGCCAGCAGCCAAAGGTCGGCAGGAGTAGACACTGAAGCTTTCTTT. Encoded protein: CASSQRSAGVDTEAFF. The V and J genes are TRBV3-1 and TRBJ1-1; the D is unclear. Germline lookup yields CDR1 LGHDT and CDR2 YNNKEL (reference sequence). V lost 2 bases to trimming and J lost 3 bases, with 16 bases between them. CDR3 length equals 16 residues.

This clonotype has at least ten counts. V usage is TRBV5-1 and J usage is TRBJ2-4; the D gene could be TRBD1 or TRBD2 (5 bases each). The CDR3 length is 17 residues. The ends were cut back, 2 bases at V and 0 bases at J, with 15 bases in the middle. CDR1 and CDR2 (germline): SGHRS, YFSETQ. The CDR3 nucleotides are TGCGCCAGCAGCTTATCCGAGGGGCTGGGAGCCAAAAACATTCAGTACTTC. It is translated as CASSLSEGLGAKNIQYF.

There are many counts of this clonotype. The CDR3 DNA follows: TGCAGCGTTGATAATCCTAGCGGGTCCTACAATGAGCAGTTCTTC. Amino acids: CSVDNPSGSYNEQFF. The chain recombines TRBV29-1 with TRBJ2-1; TRBD2 aligns across 8 bases. Trimming at V came to 3 bases and at J to 1 base, leaving 5 bases not matched to a gene. CDR3 length equals 15 residues. Germline assignment: CDR1 SQVTM and CDR2 ANQGSEA.

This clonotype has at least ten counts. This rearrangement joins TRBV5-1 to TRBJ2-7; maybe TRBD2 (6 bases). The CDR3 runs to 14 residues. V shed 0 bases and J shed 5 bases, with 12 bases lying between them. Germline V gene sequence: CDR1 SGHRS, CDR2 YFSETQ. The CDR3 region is CASSLDGRVNEQYF. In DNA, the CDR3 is TGCGCCAGCAGCTTGGACGGGAGAGTAAACGAGCAGTACTTC.

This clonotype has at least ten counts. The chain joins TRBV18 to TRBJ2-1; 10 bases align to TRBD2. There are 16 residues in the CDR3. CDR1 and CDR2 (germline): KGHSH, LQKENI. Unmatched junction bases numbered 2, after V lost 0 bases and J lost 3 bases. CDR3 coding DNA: TGTGCCAGCTCACCACCTACTAGCGGGATCTACAATGAGCAGTTCTTC. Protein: CASSPPTSGIYNEQFF. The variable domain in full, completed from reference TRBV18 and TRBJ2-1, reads NAGVMQNPRHLVRRRGQEARLRCSPMKGHSHVYWYRQLPEEGLKFMVYLQKENIIDESGMPKERFSAEFPKEGPSILRIQQVVRGDSAAYFCASSPPTSGIYNEQFFGPGTRLTVL.

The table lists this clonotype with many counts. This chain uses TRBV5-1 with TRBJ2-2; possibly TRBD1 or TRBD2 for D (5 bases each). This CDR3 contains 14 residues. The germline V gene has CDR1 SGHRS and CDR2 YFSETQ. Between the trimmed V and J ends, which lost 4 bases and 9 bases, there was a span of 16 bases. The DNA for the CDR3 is TGCGCCAGCAGCCCAGGGAGTCTGTCGTGGGAGCTGTTTTTT. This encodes CASSPGSLSWELFF.

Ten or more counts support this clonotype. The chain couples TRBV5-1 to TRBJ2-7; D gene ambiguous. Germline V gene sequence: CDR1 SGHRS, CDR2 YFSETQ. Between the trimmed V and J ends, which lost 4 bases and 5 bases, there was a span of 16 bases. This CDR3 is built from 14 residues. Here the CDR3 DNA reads TGCGCCAGCAGCGTTCGATCGATCGGCCACGAGCAGTACTTC. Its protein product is CASSVRSIGHEQYF.

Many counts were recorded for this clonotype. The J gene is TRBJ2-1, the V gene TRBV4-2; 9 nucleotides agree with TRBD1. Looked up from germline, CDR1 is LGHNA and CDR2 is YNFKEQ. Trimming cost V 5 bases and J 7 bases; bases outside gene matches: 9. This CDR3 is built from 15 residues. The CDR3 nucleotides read TGTGCCAGCAGCTCTACAGGGGGCGCGAGGAATGAGCAGTTCTTC. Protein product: CASSSTGGARNEQFF.

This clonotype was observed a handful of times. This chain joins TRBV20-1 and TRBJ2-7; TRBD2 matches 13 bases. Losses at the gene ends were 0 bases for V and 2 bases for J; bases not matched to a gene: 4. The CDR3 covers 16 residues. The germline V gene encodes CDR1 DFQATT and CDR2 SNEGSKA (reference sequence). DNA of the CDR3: TGCAGTGCTAGAGACCCAGGGACTAGCGGGACCTACGAGCAGTACTTC. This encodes CSARDPGTSGTYEQYF.

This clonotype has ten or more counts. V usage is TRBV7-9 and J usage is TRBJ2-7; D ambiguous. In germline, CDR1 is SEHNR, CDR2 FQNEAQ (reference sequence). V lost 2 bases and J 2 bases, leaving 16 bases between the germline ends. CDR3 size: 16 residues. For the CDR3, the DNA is TGTGCCAGCAGCTTATCCGTCTCATACTTTACCTACGAGCAGTACTTC. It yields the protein CASSLSVSYFTYEQYF.

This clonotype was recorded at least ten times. CDR3 DNA sequence: TGTGCCAGCATTAGCGGGAGCCGCTCCTACAATGAGCAGTTCTTC. The encoded protein is CASISGSRSYNEQFF. The V gene is TRBV2, the J gene TRBJ2-1; 9 bases match TRBD2. CDR3 length: 15 amino acids. After removal of 7 bases from V and 0 bases from J, the junction contained 4 bases not matched to a gene. Per germline, CDR1 SNHLY and CDR2 FYNNEI.

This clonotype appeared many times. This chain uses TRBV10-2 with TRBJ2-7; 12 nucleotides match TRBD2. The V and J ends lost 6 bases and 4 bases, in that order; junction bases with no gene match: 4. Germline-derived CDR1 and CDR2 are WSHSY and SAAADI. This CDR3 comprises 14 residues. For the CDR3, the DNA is TGCGCCAGCAGGTACACTAGCGGGAGGTACGAGCAGTACTTC. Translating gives CASRYTSGRYEQYF.

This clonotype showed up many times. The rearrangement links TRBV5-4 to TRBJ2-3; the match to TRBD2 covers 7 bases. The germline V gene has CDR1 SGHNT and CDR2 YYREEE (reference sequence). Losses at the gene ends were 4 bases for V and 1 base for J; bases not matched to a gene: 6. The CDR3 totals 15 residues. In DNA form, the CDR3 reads TGTGCCAGCAGCCCGGCGGCGGGAGGCACAGATACGCAGTATTTT. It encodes CASSPAAGGTDTQYF.

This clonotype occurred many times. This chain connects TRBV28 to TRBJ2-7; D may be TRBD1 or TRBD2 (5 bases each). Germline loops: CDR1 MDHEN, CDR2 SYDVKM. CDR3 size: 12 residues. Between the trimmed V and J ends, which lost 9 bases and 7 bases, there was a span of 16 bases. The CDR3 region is CARVWGSEEQYF. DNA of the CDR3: TGTGCCAGGGTTTGGGGGAGTGAAGAGCAGTACTTC.

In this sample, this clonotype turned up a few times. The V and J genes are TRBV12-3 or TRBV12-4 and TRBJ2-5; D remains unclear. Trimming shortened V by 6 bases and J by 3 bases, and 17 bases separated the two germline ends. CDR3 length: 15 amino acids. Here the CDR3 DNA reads TGTGCCAGCAGCATATCCCCAGTTGGTGAAGAGACCCAGTACTTC. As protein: CASSISPVGEETQYF.

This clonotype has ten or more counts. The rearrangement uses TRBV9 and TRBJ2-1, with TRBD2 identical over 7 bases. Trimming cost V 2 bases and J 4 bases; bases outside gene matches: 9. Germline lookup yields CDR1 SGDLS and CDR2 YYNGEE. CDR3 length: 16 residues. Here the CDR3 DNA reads TGTGCCAGCAGCGTCTACCCCAGCGGGGAATACAATGAGCAGTTCTTC. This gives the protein CASSVYPSGEYNEQFF. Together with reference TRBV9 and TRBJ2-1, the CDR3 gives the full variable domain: DSGVTQTPKHLITATGQRVTLRCSPRSGDLSVYWYQQSLDQGLQFLIQYYNGEERAKGNILERFSAQQFPDLHSELNLSSLELGDSALYFCASSVYPSGEYNEQFFGPGTRLTVL.

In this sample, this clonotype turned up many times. The CDR3 bases are TGCGCCAGCAGCTTGGGGACTAGTCCCTACGAGCAGTACTTC. Protein product: CASSLGTSPYEQYF. This chain connects TRBV5-1 to TRBJ2-7, with 7 nucleotides matching TRBD2. V shed 0 bases, J shed 2 bases, and the junction held 2 bases outside the gene matches. Germline V gives CDR1 SGHRS, CDR2 YFSETQ. CDR3 size: 14 residues.

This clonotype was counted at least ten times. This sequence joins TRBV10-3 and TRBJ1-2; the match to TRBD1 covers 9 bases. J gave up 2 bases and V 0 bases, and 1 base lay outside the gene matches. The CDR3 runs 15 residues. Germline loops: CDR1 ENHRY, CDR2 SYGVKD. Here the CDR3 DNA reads TGTGCCATCAGTGAGTCGGACAGGGGAAACTATGGCTACACCTTC. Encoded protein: CAISESDRGNYGYTF.

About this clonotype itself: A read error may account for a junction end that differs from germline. Here the CDR3 reads CVSSQDGQGASPLHF. DNA of the CDR3: TGTGTCAGCTCCCAAGACGGACAGGGGGCTTCACCCCTCCACTTT. J is TRBJ1-6 and V is TRBV18; 11 bases map to TRBD1. This CDR3 is 15 amino acids long. CDR1 KGHSH and CDR2 LQKENI come from the germline V gene.

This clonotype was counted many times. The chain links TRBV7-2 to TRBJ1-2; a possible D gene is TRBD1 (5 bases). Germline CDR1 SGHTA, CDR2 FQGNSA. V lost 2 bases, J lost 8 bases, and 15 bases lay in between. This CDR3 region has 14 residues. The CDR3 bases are TGTGCCAGCAGCTTATACGGGGGGGTGGAAGGCTACACCTTC. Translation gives CASSLYGGVEGYTF.

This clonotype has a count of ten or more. The CDR3 DNA is TGTGCCAGCAGCCTGGGGGTATGGGCTTTCTTT. The encoded protein is CASSLGVWAFF. This chain links TRBV4-2 with TRBJ1-1; D may be TRBD1 (5 bases). The CDR3 sequence is 11 residues long. V lost 4 bases, J lost 11 bases, and 11 bases lay in between. Germline values: CDR1 LGHNA, CDR2 YNFKEQ.

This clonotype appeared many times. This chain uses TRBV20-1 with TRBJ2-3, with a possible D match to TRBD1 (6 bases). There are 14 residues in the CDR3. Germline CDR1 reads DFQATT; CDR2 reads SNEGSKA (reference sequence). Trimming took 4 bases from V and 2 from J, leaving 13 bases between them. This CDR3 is CSAKVQGNTDTQYF. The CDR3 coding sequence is TGCAGTGCTAAAGTACAGGGAAACACAGATACGCAGTATTTT.

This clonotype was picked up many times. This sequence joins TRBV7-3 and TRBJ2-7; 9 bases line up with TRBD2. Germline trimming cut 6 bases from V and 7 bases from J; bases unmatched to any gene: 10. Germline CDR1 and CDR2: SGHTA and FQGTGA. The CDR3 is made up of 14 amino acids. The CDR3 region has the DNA TGTGCCAGCAGAGTTCTAGCGGGAATTGGGGAGCAGTACTTC. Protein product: CASRVLAGIGEQYF.

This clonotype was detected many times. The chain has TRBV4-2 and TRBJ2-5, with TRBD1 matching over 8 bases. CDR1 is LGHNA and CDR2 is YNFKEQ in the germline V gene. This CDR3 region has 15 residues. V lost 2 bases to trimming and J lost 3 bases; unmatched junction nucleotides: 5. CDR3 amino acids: CASSQSRGQEETQYF. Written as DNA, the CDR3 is TGTGCCAGCAGCCAAAGCAGGGGGCAGGAAGAGACCCAGTACTTC.

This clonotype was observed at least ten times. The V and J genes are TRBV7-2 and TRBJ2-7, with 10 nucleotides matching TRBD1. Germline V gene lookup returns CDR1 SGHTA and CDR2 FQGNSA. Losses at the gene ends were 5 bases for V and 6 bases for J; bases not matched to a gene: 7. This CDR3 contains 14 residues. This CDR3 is CASSAPGQGREQYF. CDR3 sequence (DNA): TGTGCCAGCAGCGCCCCGGGACAGGGGCGCGAGCAGTACTTC.

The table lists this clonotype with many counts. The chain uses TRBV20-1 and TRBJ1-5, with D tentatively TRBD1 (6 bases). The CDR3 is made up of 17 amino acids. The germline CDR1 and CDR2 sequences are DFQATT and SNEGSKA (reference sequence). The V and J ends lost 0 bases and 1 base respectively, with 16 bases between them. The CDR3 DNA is TGCAGTGCTAGAGACCCAAACAGGGATTCGAGCAATCAGCCCCAGCATTTT. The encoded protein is CSARDPNRDSSNQPQHF.